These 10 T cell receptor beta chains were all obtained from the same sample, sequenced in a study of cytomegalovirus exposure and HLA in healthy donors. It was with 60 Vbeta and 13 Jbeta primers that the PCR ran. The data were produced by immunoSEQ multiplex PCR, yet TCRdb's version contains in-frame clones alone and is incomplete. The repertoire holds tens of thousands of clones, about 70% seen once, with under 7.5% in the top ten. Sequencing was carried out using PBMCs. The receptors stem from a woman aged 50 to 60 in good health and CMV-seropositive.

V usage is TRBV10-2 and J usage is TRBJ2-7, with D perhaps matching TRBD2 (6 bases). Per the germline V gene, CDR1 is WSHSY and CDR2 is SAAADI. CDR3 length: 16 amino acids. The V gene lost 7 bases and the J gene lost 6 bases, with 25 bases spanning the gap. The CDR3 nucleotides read TGCGCCAGCAACCGGGACTCCTCCCCGGGTCTCGCCGAGCAGTACTTC. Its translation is CASNRDSSPGLAEQYF.

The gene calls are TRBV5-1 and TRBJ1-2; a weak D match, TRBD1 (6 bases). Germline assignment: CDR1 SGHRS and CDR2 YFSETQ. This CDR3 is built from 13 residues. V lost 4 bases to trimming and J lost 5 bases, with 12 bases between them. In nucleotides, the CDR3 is TGCGCCAGCAGCGGCGGACAGCGATATGGCTACACCTTC. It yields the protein CASSGGQRYGYTF.

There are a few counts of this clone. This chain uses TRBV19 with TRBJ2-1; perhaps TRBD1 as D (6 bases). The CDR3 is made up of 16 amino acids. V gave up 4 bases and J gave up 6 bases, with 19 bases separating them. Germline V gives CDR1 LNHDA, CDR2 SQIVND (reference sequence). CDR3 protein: CASSTPKNRVRNEQFF. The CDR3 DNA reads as TGTGCCAGTAGTACACCAAAAAACAGGGTACGCAATGAGCAGTTCTTC. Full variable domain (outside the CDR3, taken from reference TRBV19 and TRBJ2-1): DGGITQSPKYLFRKEGQNVTLSCEQNLNHDAMYWYRQDPGQGLRLIYYSQIVNDFQKGDIAEGYSVSREKKESFPLTVTSAQKNPTAFYLCASSTPKNRVRNEQFFGPGTRLTVL.

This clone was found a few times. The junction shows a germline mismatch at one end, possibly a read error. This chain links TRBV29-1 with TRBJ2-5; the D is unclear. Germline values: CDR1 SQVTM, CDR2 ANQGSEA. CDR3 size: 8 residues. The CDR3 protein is CSVDGPDF. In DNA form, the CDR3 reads TGCAGCGTTGATGGGCCGGACTTC.

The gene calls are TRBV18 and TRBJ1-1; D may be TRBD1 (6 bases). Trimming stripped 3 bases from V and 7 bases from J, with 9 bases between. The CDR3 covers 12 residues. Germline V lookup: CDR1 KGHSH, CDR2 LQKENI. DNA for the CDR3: TGTGCCAGCTCACCGACAGGAATTGAAGCTTTCTTT. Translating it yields CASSPTGIEAFF.

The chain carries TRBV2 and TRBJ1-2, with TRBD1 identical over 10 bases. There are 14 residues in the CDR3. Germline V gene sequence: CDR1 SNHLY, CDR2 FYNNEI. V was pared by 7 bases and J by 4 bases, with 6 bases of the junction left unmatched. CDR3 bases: TGTGCCAGCACTACGACAGGGGGCAGCTATGGCTACACCTTC. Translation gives CASTTTGGSYGYTF.

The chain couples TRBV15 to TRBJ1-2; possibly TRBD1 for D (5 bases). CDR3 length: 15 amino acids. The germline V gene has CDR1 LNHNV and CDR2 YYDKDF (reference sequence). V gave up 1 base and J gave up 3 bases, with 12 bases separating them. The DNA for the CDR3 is TGTGCCACCAGCAGAGCCGGGGGTGATGACTATGGCTACACCTTC. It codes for CATSRAGGDDYGYTF.

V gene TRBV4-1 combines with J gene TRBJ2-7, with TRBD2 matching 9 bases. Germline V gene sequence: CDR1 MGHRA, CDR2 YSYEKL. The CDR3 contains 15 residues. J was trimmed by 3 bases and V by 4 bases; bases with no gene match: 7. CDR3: CASSPGLLAGYEQYF. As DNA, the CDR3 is TGCGCCAGCAGCCCCGGACTACTAGCGGGCTACGAGCAGTACTTC.

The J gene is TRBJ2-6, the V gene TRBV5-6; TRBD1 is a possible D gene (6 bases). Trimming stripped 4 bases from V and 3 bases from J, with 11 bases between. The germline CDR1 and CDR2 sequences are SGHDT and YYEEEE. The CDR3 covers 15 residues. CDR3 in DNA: TGTGCCAGCAGCCCCGACAGGCTTGGGGCCAACGTCCTGACTTTC. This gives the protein CASSPDRLGANVLTF.

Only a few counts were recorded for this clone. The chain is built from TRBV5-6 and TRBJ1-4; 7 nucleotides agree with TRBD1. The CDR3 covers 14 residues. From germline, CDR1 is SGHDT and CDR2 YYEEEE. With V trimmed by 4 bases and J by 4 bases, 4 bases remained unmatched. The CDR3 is CASSPTGNNEKLFF. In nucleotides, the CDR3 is TGTGCCAGCAGCCCGACAGGGAATAATGAAAAACTGTTTTTT.